Included here is one T cell receptor (beta chain) sequence, with context. This clonotype has a count of ten or more. No antigen is known for it. The input lacks base qualities; no much larger clone sits a single base away. Stable Graves' hyperthyroidism was defined as the absence of progression to ophthalmopathy over 18 months of follow-up. The hyperthyroidism patients were between 18 and 65 years old and newly diagnosed, with a disease duration of less than 2 months. Any patient with an uncontrolled infection, another autoimmune disease, pregnancy or lactation was excluded. Diagnoses were established on the basis of clinical symptoms, serum thyroxine and TRAb, thyroid ultrasound, and orbital computed tomography. PBMCs were separated from approximately 9.9 ml of fresh peripheral blood using Ficoll-Paque density gradient centrifugation. Total RNA was extracted with Trizol reagent, and quality was checked on an Agilent 2100 Bioanalyzer.

These data come from a study of T cells in Graves' hyperthyroidism and ophthalmopathy (dated by TCRdb to the late 2010s). For the study in its entirety: Peripheral blood samples were taken at the time of initial diagnosis, prior to any treatment. TCR V-J signatures able to tell the groups apart were searched for in a discovery cohort of approximately 95 patients, of whom 43 had Graves' ophthalmopathy and roughly 58 had stable Graves' hyperthyroidism. An independent validation cohort of some 18 hyperthyroidism patients and approximately 16 patients who later progressed to ophthalmopathy tested prospective prediction of ophthalmopathy. The 100 or so discovery patients were divided at random into training and test sets in a 7:3 ratio. In addition, the study compared T-cell repertoires in thyroid tissue and in blood from roughly 6 Graves' hyperthyroidism patients. Once sampling was done, hyperthyroidism patients were given methimazole at a starting dose of 30 mg daily, whereas ophthalmopathy patients were given high-dose intravenous methylprednisolone. The paper describes TCR Vbeta CDR3 sequencing of fewer than 150 peripheral blood samples, made up of approximately 40 ophthalmopathy patients, around 73 hyperthyroidism patients and 17 progressor patients. What the research found in general, with its limitations: Most expanded thyroid clonotypes (frequency above 0.001) were also found in blood, which suggests that blood repertoires may mirror thyroid immune responses. In validation, the model predicted progression to ophthalmopathy a median of about 6.8 months before onset, with about 71% sensitivity and 72.22% specificity. In cross-validation, a model built on a 13 V-J signature told ophthalmopathy apart from stable hyperthyroidism with 87.88% sensitivity and roughly 82% specificity, and in testing the same model reached 80%/75%. No statistical method was used to fix the sample size in advance, and group allocation was not hidden from the investigators.

TCR beta CDR3 regions were amplified from RNA transcripts. The TCR CDR3 was subjected to a first round of RT-PCR using the HTBI primer set and the Qiagen OneStep RT-PCR kit. A second multiplex PCR round built the libraries, followed by size selection and purification. Sequencing of the libraries was done on an Illumina HiSeq2000 using paired-end 100 bp reads. From the authors' description of their analysis: Raw data were processed with SOAPnuke, discarding reads with adapters, uncalled bases, mean Phred below 15, or no exact constant-primer or identifier match. COPE v1.2.5 was used to merge the high-quality paired reads, and each unique nucleotide sequence was defined as a clonotype. Clonotypes were aligned to IMGT TRBV, TRBD and TRBJ reference segments using MiTCR v1.1. Analysis was restricted to V-J combinations with a frequency above 0.0001, which covered roughly 99% of repertoires. A TCS score was defined as the ratio between F50 (clonal expansion) and ExV (chaos), using BLOSUM62-based TCRdist between CDR3 peptides within each V-J. Welch's t-statistics and random forest reduced 500 to 650 V-J features to about 12, which were used in a naive Bayes classifier (R e1071). Through fastp at Q25 and MiXCR, TCRdb rebuilt clones from the public reads, retaining in-frame beta chains. Rows are unified per CDR3 protein, each entry keeping the most common DNA and genes. The V and J calls follow TCRdb's processing rather than the paper's. Counted in this sample were 650,000 to 700,000 distinct CDR3 sequences; about 18% of them appeared once. The top ten hold about 16% of the sample.

The receptor comes from a man aged 45-65 years with Graves' hyperthyroidism. Sequencing used blood.

The CDR3 region reads CASSGGEYSYEQYF. In nucleotides, the sequence is TGTGCCAGCAGTGGAGGGGAATACTCCTACGAGCAGTACTTC. The chain joins TRBV2 to TRBJ2-7; the D gene is perhaps TRBD1 or TRBD2, each of them matching over 5 bases. The CDR3 has 14 amino acids, counting the end cysteine and phenylalanine. The kept DNA is CDR3 alone, 42 bases in frame from the first base. V lost 4 bases and J lost 0 bases; the stretch between them is 10 bases long. CDR1 and CDR2 were assigned from the germline V gene as SNHLY and FYNNEI.